These 28 T cell receptor beta chains were all obtained from the same sample, sequenced in a study of T cells after yellow fever vaccination. TCRdb fed the 5' RACE reads into MiXCR, producing one record per CDR3 protein. In the table there are 620,000 or so distinct CDR3 sequences, roughly a sixth of which are singletons. Sequencing used PBMCs, obtained roughly 5 days after the first yellow fever vaccination. The receptors come from a man aged 18 to 30 who received the YFV17D yellow fever vaccine.

This clonotype was picked up one time. The V call is TRBV7-2, the J call TRBJ2-5, with D possibly being TRBD1 or TRBD2 (6 bases each). This CDR3 has 16 amino acids. V lost 4 bases, J lost 5 bases, and 20 bases lay in between. Germline lookup yields CDR1 SGHTA and CDR2 FQGNSA. For the CDR3, the DNA is TGTGCCAGCAGCTATAAGACAGGAGGGGTGCGGGAGACCCAGTACTTC. Amino acids: CASSYKTGGVRETQYF.

This clonotype turned up a few times. This chain uses TRBV11-2 with TRBJ2-7, with a tentative D call TRBD2 (5 bases). CDR3 length equals 12 residues. Germline CDR1 reads SGHAT; CDR2 reads FQNNGV. V was pared by 8 bases and J by 3 bases, with 11 bases between. The CDR3 DNA reads TGTGCCAGCTCTTGGACTGACTACGAGCAGTACGTC. Its protein product is CASSWTDYEQYV.

This clonotype was recorded a few times. The chain couples TRBV12-3 or TRBV12-4 to TRBJ2-4, with TRBD1 matching over 8 bases. The CDR3 has 18 amino acids. The V segment lost 2 bases and the J segment 0 bases; nucleotides outside the gene matches: 9. This chain's CDR3 is CASSLPTGADIAKNIQYF. The CDR3 DNA reads as TGTGCCAGCAGTTTACCGACAGGGGCGGATATAGCCAAAAACATTCAGTACTTC.

This rearrangement joins TRBV18 to TRBJ2-7, with D uncertain. CDR1 KGHSH and CDR2 LQKENI come from the germline V gene. This CDR3 is built from 14 residues. The V end lost 5 bases, the J end lost 0 bases, and 11 bases lay between the germline ends. CDR3: CASSGSPSSYEQYV. The CDR3 nucleotides read TGTGCCAGCTCAGGCAGTCCTAGCTCCTACGAGCAGTACGTC.

V gene TRBV7-2 combines with J gene TRBJ2-1, with TRBD2 matching over 13 bases. With 3 bases clipped from V and 8 bases from J, the junction kept 7 bases outside the gene matches. CDR1 and CDR2 (germline): SGHTA, FQGNSA. This CDR3 has 16 amino acids. The CDR3 DNA is TGTGCCAGCAGCTTTACTAGCGGGGGGGCATCTGATGAGCAGTTCTTC. Amino acids: CASSFTSGGASDEQFF.

The gene calls are TRBV30 and TRBJ1-2; no clear D gene. The CDR3 is 12 residues long. V lost 2 bases and J lost 1, with 5 bases in between. From germline, CDR1 is GTSNPN and CDR2 SVGIG (reference sequence). As DNA, the CDR3 is TGTGCCTGGAGTCCCATTAACTATGGCTACACCTTC. This encodes CAWSPINYGYTF.

The J gene is TRBJ2-3, the V gene TRBV14, with D unclear. CDR3 size: 15 residues. V lost 1 base, J lost 5 bases, and 13 bases lay in between. Germline CDR1 reads SGHDN; CDR2 reads FVKESK. The DNA for the CDR3 is TGTGCCAGCAGCCAAGTTGGGGTGGCAAAAGATACGCAGTATTTT. Translation gives CASSQVGVAKDTQYF.

V gene TRBV30 combines with J gene TRBJ1-6, with D hard to call. The length of the CDR3 is 12 residues. Germline V gene data show CDR1 as GTSNPN and CDR2 as SVGIG (reference sequence). V lost 3 bases and J 15 bases, leaving 15 bases between the germline ends. The chain's CDR3 is CAWRAPGRLLHF. CDR3 nucleotides: TGTGCCTGGAGGGCACCCGGGCGCCTCCTCCACTTT.

The chain employs TRBV9 and TRBJ1-2; unclear D gene. Germline lookup yields CDR1 SGDLS and CDR2 YYNGEE. V dropped 1 base and J dropped 2 bases, with 6 bases sitting between them. CDR3 length: 13 amino acids. CDR3 protein: CASSVNSNYGYTF. The CDR3 coding sequence is TGTGCCAGCAGCGTAAACAGCAACTATGGCTACACCTTC.

The chain joins TRBV18 to TRBJ1-6, with D hard to call. V was trimmed by 0 bases and J by 10 bases, leaving 13 bases between them. Per germline, CDR1 KGHSH and CDR2 LQKENI. The CDR3 runs to 15 residues. CDR3 amino acids: CASSPPGSAESPLHF. In DNA, the CDR3 is TGTGCCAGCTCACCACCGGGATCGGCGGAATCACCCCTCCACTTT.

The chain recombines TRBV5-6 with TRBJ2-7, with D perhaps being TRBD1 or TRBD2 (5 bases each). V lost 4 bases and J lost 3, with 11 bases in between. The CDR3 runs 13 residues. Germline V gives CDR1 SGHDT, CDR2 YYEEEE. DNA for the CDR3: TGTGCCAGCAGCGCCGGGGACCGCTACGAGCAGTACGTC. Protein: CASSAGDRYEQYV.

V gene TRBV28 combines with J gene TRBJ1-5; possibly TRBD1 for D (6 bases). This CDR3 has 14 residues. CDR1 MDHEN and CDR2 SYDVKM come from the germline V gene. The V gene lost 7 bases and the J gene lost 7 bases, with 17 bases spanning the gap. The CDR3 spells CASTTRGAWQPQHF. CDR3 coding DNA: TGTGCCAGCACCACTCGGGGGGCCTGGCAGCCCCAGCATTTT.

This clonotype was observed a few times. The J gene is TRBJ1-1, the V gene TRBV5-1; D is uncertain. The V gene's germline CDR1 is SGHRS and CDR2 YFSETQ. CDR3 length: 14 residues. The germline V and J ends were trimmed by 1 base and 3 bases, with 10 bases remaining between them. The CDR3 DNA is TGCGCCAGCAGCTTGTCCCAGCCCCACACTGAAGCTTTCTTT. This encodes CASSLSQPHTEAFF.

The chain is built from TRBV7-9 and TRBJ2-3; D unresolved. CDR1 is SEHNR and CDR2 is FQNEAQ in the germline V gene (reference sequence). The CDR3 consists of 13 residues. V was pared by 11 bases and J by 1 base, with 13 bases between. CDR3 protein: CAFRGVRTDTQYF. The CDR3 bases are TGTGCCTTCAGAGGTGTACGCACAGATACGCAGTATTTT.

This chain uses TRBV12-3 or TRBV12-4 with TRBJ2-3; no clear D. The CDR3 spans 12 residues. Trimming removed 7 bases from V and 2 bases from J, with 7 bases in between. The CDR3 loop is CASNAPTDTQYF. The DNA of the CDR3 is TGTGCCAGCAATGCCCCCACAGATACGCAGTATTTT.

V usage is TRBV29-1 and J usage is TRBJ1-2; no definite D call. CDR3 length: 12 residues. Germline V CDR1 and CDR2: SQVTM, ANQGSEA. Trimming shortened V by 7 bases and J by 8 bases, and 17 bases separated the two germline ends. CDR3 residues: CSAPTARGGYTF. The CDR3 DNA reads TGCAGCGCTCCGACCGCCCGTGGCGGCTACACCTTC.

There are many counts of this clonotype. The rearrangement uses TRBV7-8 and TRBJ2-5; D call uncertain. Trimming removed 4 bases from V and 2 bases from J, with 8 bases in between. In germline, CDR1 is SGHVS, CDR2 FQNEAQ. This CDR3 comprises 13 residues. This CDR3 is CASSSLSQETQYF. CDR3 coding DNA: TGTGCCAGCAGCTCCCTGTCACAAGAGACCCAGTACTTC.

The chain links TRBV2 to TRBJ1-4, with D unresolved. V gave up 1 base and J gave up 3 bases, with 6 bases separating them. The germline V gene encodes CDR1 SNHLY and CDR2 FYNNEI. CDR3 length: 14 residues. CDR3 residues: CASSEGESNEKLFF. Written as DNA, the CDR3 is TGTGCCAGCAGTGAAGGGGAATCTAATGAAAAACTGTTTTTT.

To note about this clonotype: A much larger clone differs from this one at a single base, so this may be a read error. The chain recombines TRBV5-1 with TRBJ2-7; D ambiguous. Germline assignment: CDR1 SGHRS and CDR2 YFSETQ. The V gene lost 0 bases and the J gene lost 0 bases, with 7 bases spanning the gap. The CDR3 runs to 14 residues. This CDR3 is CASSLDGNSYEQYF. DNA of the CDR3: TGCGCCAGCAGCTTGGACGGCAACTCCTACGAGCAGTACTTC.

This chain links TRBV27 with TRBJ2-5, with D tentatively TRBD1 (5 bases). The CDR3 runs to 14 residues. The V end lost 5 bases, the J end lost 5 bases, and 15 bases lay between the germline ends. Germline loops: CDR1 MNHEY, CDR2 SMNVEV (reference sequence). The CDR3 DNA reads as TGTGCCAGCAGTCCCTTCGACAGTGCGGAGACCCAGTACTTC. It is translated as CASSPFDSAETQYF.

This clonotype was observed a few times. The rearrangement links TRBV7-9 to TRBJ2-1, with 8 bases fitting TRBD2. Germline V CDR1 and CDR2: SEHNR, FQNEAQ (reference sequence). Trimming removed 3 bases from V and 0 bases from J; junction bases left unmatched: 1. CDR3 length equals 15 residues. The DNA for the CDR3 is TGTGCCAGCAGCTTCGGGGGGGGCTCCTACAATGAGCAGTTCTTC. It codes for CASSFGGGSYNEQFF.

This clonotype has a handful of counts. The chain couples TRBV7-2 to TRBJ2-2; no clear D. Germline CDR1 SGHTA, CDR2 FQGNSA. This CDR3 comprises 14 residues. V shed 3 bases and J shed 5 bases, with 10 bases lying between them. The CDR3 is CASSFRTVTGELFF. The CDR3 DNA sequence: TGTGCCAGCAGCTTTAGGACGGTAACCGGGGAGCTGTTTTTT. The full variable domain, rest sourced from reference TRBV7-2 and TRBJ2-2, is GAGVSQSPSNKVTEKGKDVELRCDPISGHTALYWYRQSLGQGLEFLIYFQGNSAPDKSGLPSDRFSAERTGGSVSTLTIQRTQQEDSAVYLCASSFRTVTGELFFGEGSRLTVL.

This clonotype appeared a few times. This chain joins TRBV12-3 or TRBV12-4 and TRBJ1-1, with D possibly matching TRBD1 (5 bases). V lost 6 bases, J lost 2 bases, and 19 bases lay in between. The CDR3 extends over 16 amino acids. CDR3 nucleotide sequence: TGTGCCAGCAGCTCCGTCCAGGGTTGGGGAAACACTGAAGCTTTCTTT. Its translation is CASSSVQGWGNTEAFF.

This clonotype was observed a few times. The chain links TRBV9 to TRBJ2-1; weak D call: TRBD2 (5 bases). CDR3 length equals 12 residues. V lost 3 bases and J 9 bases, leaving 10 bases between the germline ends. Germline V gene lookup returns CDR1 SGDLS and CDR2 YYNGEE. CDR3 protein: CASSASGIEQFF. Here the CDR3 DNA reads TGTGCCAGCAGCGCCTCGGGGATTGAGCAGTTCTTC.

The rearrangement links TRBV4-3 to TRBJ1-1, with TRBD1 as a possible D gene (5 bases). Per germline, CDR1 LGHNA and CDR2 YSLEER. V dropped 0 bases and J dropped 8 bases, with 16 bases sitting between them. The CDR3 is made up of 15 amino acids. The CDR3 region has the DNA TGCGCCAGCAGCCAAGATGGGGGAGCAGAGGAGGAAGCTTTCTTT. It codes for CASSQDGGAEEEAFF.

The table lists this clonotype with a few counts. The chain couples TRBV7-9 to TRBJ2-3, with a tentative D call TRBD1 (7 bases). V lost 5 bases and J lost 2, with 14 bases in between. The V gene's germline CDR1 is SEHNR and CDR2 FQNEAQ (reference sequence). The CDR3 is made up of 15 amino acids. This chain's CDR3 is CASSRQGGSTDTQYF. CDR3 sequence (DNA): TGTGCCAGCAGCCGACAGGGAGGATCCACAGATACGCAGTATTTT. The full variable domain, with the rest looked up from reference TRBV7-9 and TRBJ2-3, is DTGVSQNPRHKITKRGQNVTFRCDPISEHNRLYWYRQTLGQGPEFLTYFQNEAQLEKSRLLSDRFSAERPKGSFSTLEIQRTEQGDSAMYLCASSRQGGSTDTQYFGPGTRLTVL.

This chain's CDR3 is CASSSQPNSYNEQFF. In nucleotides, the CDR3 is TGTGCCAGTAGTTCACAACCGAACTCCTACAATGAGCAGTTCTTC. The V and J genes are TRBV19 and TRBJ2-1; D uncertain. Looked up from germline, CDR1 is LNHDA and CDR2 is SQIVND (reference sequence). The CDR3 length is 15 residues. The V and J ends lost 5 bases and 0 bases respectively, with 11 bases between them.

This clonotype came up many times. V is TRBV29-1 and J is TRBJ2-3, with D hard to call. The CDR3 covers 15 residues. Deletions cut 1 base from V and 5 bases from J, with 16 bases between. The V gene's germline CDR1 is SQVTM and CDR2 ANQGSEA. The CDR3 coding sequence is TGCAGCGTTGAAGTGTTGGGATTCGCGAAAGATACGCAGTATTTT. This gives the protein CSVEVLGFAKDTQYF.